The clone carrying this TCR beta chain was detected a few times. Its target is not known. This specimen belongs to a study of beta chain features in type 1 diabetes. Expressed TCRB transcripts were sequenced after all isolated RNA was converted to cDNA. The study sequenced naive, central memory and regulatory T cell samples to an average of around 3.4 million reads. Measured with immunoSEQ multiplex PCR; TCRdb has only the in-frame clones, and not every one. Counted here are around 140,000 clones, roughly 10% occurring once; the ten biggest clones make up roughly 0.75%. Trimming took 2 bases from V and 1 from J, leaving 10 bases between them. The CDR3 covers 15 residues. Germline V CDR1 and CDR2: KGHSH, LQKENI. Study outcomes and limitations: Sequencing the cDNA could make cells with high TCR expression show up more than they should. People with Type 1 diabetes carried modestly yet significantly shorter TCRB CDR3s in all four CD4+ subsets. No resolution was reached here on whether HLA type influences TCRB rearrangement.

This chain connects TRBV18 to TRBJ2-3, with a possible D match to TRBD1 (5 bases). The sample taken for sequencing was central memory CD4+ T cells from blood. This sequence was found in a young man with type 1 diabetes. Here the CDR3 DNA reads TGTGCCAGCTCACCATCGGCAGGGCGCACAGATACGCAGTATTTT. Protein: CASSPSAGRTDTQYF.